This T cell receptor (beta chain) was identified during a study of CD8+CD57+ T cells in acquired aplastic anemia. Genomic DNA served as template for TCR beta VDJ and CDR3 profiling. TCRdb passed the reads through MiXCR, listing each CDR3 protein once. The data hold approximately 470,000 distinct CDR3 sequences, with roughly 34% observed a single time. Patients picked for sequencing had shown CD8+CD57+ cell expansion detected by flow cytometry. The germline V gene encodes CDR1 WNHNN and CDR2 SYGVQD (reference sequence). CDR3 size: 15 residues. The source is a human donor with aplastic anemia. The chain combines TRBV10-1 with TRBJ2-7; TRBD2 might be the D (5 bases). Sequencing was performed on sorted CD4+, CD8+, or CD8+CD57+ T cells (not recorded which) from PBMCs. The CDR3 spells CSHGESREQPYEQYF. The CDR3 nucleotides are TGCTCCCACGGAGAGTCCCGGGAACAGCCCTACGAGCAGTACTTC.